These 25 T cell receptor beta chains were sequenced from one sample in a study of blood T cell repertoires in COVID-19. Clones were sequenced by immunoSEQ multiplex PCR, and TCRdb holds only the in-frame ones, with some missing. The repertoire has about 520,000 clones, 70% to 90% of them found once; the top ten carry more than 3%. The material sequenced was peripheral blood. Receptor source: a human donor in a cohort sampled during active COVID-19.

The chain is built from TRBV5-6 and TRBJ1-4; 9 bases are shared with TRBD1. Losses at the gene ends were 2 bases for V and 8 bases for J; bases not matched to a gene: 7. Germline CDR1 is SGHDT and CDR2 is YYEEEE. This CDR3 spans 15 amino acids. CDR3 residues: CASSLRGQGREKLFF. The CDR3 nucleotides read TGTGCCAGCAGCTTACGGGGACAGGGTCGCGAAAAACTGTTTTTT.

The chain links TRBV11-3 to TRBJ2-5, with TRBD1 identical over 12 bases. This CDR3 has 16 residues. V shed 1 base, J shed 6 bases, and the junction held 6 bases outside the gene matches. In germline, CDR1 is SGHNT, CDR2 YENEEA. Here the CDR3 reads CASSLGGTGGAQTQYF. CDR3 DNA sequence: TGTGCCAGCAGCTTAGGTGGGACAGGGGGCGCACAGACCCAGTACTTC.

This chain uses TRBV19 with TRBJ2-7, with TRBD2 as a possible D gene (5 bases). The V gene lost 1 base and the J gene lost 6 bases, with 13 bases spanning the gap. CDR1 is LNHDA and CDR2 is SQIVND in the germline V gene (reference sequence). The CDR3 spans 14 residues. CDR3 sequence: CASSIAGKLAEQYF. Here the CDR3 DNA reads TGTGCCAGTAGTATAGCGGGAAAACTTGCCGAGCAGTACTTC.

The chain has TRBV18 and TRBJ2-1, with 8 bases identical to TRBD1. Germline CDR1 is KGHSH and CDR2 is LQKENI. The length of the CDR3 is 16 residues. Trimming took 5 bases from V and 9 from J; bases not matched to a gene: 15. The CDR3 coding sequence is TGTGCCAGCTCAGGGATCAGGGGGCCCGAGATAGGTGAGCAGTTCTTC. Translated, it gives CASSGIRGPEIGEQFF.

The V call is TRBV6-1, the J call TRBJ2-7; 9 positions agree with TRBD1. V dropped 1 base and J dropped 1; count of bases not matched to a gene: 8. The CDR3 extends over 17 amino acids. Germline V lookup: CDR1 MNHNS, CDR2 SASEGT. CDR3 in DNA: TGTGCCAGCAGTGAAGGTAGGGACAGGGCATTTTCCTACGAGCAGTACTTC. It specifies CASSEGRDRAFSYEQYF.

The genes are TRBV7-2 and TRBJ2-7; D remains ambiguous. The CDR3 has 13 amino acids. Germline lookup yields CDR1 SGHTA and CDR2 FQGNSA. Trimming pared 5 bases from V and 7 bases from J, leaving 15 bases between. CDR3 sequence: CASSQPGPREQYF. In nucleotides, the CDR3 is TGTGCCAGCAGCCAGCCGGGTCCCCGGGAGCAGTACTTC.

The chain uses TRBV6-5 and TRBJ1-4, with a tentative D call TRBD1 (6 bases). Germline CDR1 and CDR2: MNHEY and SVGAGI. Trimming removed 4 bases at V and 5 bases at J, with 14 bases between. CDR3 size: 15 residues. The CDR3 sequence is CASSFTTGLNEKLFF. Here the CDR3 DNA reads TGTGCCAGCAGTTTCACGACAGGCCTAAATGAAAAACTGTTTTTT.

V and J are TRBV5-1 and TRBJ2-2; D possibly corresponds to TRBD1 (5 bases). CDR3 length: 15 amino acids. Looked up from germline, CDR1 is SGHRS and CDR2 is YFSETQ. V dropped 0 bases and J dropped 1 base, with 7 bases sitting between them. CDR3 loop: CASSLGQLNTGELFF. For the CDR3, the DNA is TGCGCCAGCAGCTTGGGACAGCTGAACACCGGGGAGCTGTTTTTT.

The chain couples TRBV19 to TRBJ1-2; maybe TRBD1 (5 bases). V was clipped by 6 bases and J by 0 bases, with 8 bases between them. CDR1 is LNHDA and CDR2 is SQIVND in the germline V gene (reference sequence). The CDR3 sequence is 13 residues long. DNA for the CDR3: TGTGCCAGTAGGCGCAGGGCTAACTATGGCTACACCTTC. It encodes CASRRRANYGYTF.

Turning to this clone: Other DNA sequences in this specimen translate into the identical CDR3. The chain combines TRBV15 with TRBJ2-2, with a possible D match to TRBD1 (6 bases). CDR1 LNHNV and CDR2 YYDKDF come from the germline V gene (reference sequence). This CDR3 region has 15 residues. V was cut by 0 bases and J by 1 base, with 6 bases left in between. This chain's CDR3 is CATSRDRGNTGELFF. The CDR3 DNA sequence: TGTGCCACCAGCAGAGACAGGGGGAACACCGGGGAGCTGTTTTTT.

The rearrangement joins TRBV19 to TRBJ2-7; TRBD1 is a possible D gene (6 bases). The CDR3 is 15 residues long. V was cut by 7 bases and J by 1 base, with 17 bases left in between. Germline V gives CDR1 LNHDA, CDR2 SQIVND (reference sequence). The CDR3 DNA is TGTGCCAGTACCCCACCGGGCAGGGGTTCCTACGAGCAGTACTTC. The encoded protein is CASTPPGRGSYEQYF.

The sample holds a few counts of this clone. The rearrangement links TRBV6-1 to TRBJ2-2; a possible D gene is TRBD2 (6 bases). The V end was cut by 0 bases, the J end by 6 bases, with 8 bases between. There are 14 residues in the CDR3. CDR1 and CDR2 from the germline V gene are MNHNS and SASEGT. Here the CDR3 reads CASSEARRAGELFF. In DNA, the CDR3 is TGTGCCAGCAGTGAAGCGAGGAGGGCCGGGGAGCTGTTTTTT.

The chain couples TRBV3-1 (or the pseudogene TRBV3-2) to TRBJ1-1; D is uncertain. The CDR3 consists of 14 residues. Germline V gives CDR1 LGHDT, CDR2 YNNKEL (reference sequence). V dropped 4 bases and J dropped 4 bases, with 13 bases sitting between them. DNA for the CDR3: TGTGCCAGCAGCCCCTGGAGCCGACCCACTGAAGCTTTCTTT. It is translated as CASSPWSRPTEAFF.

This chain joins TRBV11-2 and TRBJ1-2; D ambiguous. The CDR3 is made up of 13 amino acids. Trimming left V 3 bases short and J 4 bases short, with 9 bases between. The germline CDR1 and CDR2 sequences are SGHAT and FQNNGV. The CDR3 bases are TGTGCCAGCAGCTTCCTGAGTCCCTATGGCTACACCTTC. Its protein product is CASSFLSPYGYTF.

The chain employs TRBV6-2 or TRBV6-3 and TRBJ1-1; maybe TRBD1 (5 bases). Per germline, CDR1 MNHEY and CDR2 SVGEGT. The CDR3 sequence is 14 residues long. The V end lost 6 bases, the J end lost 4 bases, and 15 bases lay between the germline ends. The CDR3 sequence is CASSSQGKVTEAFF. For the CDR3, the DNA is TGTGCCAGCAGCTCCCAGGGTAAGGTCACTGAAGCTTTCTTT.

This clone has more than one count but fewer than ten. The rearrangement uses TRBV10-1 and TRBJ2-7; 7 bases line up with TRBD1. Germline trimming cut 2 bases from V and 0 bases from J; bases unmatched to any gene: 4. The CDR3 loop spans 15 amino acids. Germline CDR1 and CDR2: WNHNN and SYGVQD (reference sequence). The CDR3 loop reads CASSEPDRPSYEQYF. The CDR3, as DNA: TGCGCCAGCAGTGAGCCGGACAGGCCCTCCTACGAGCAGTACTTC.

V usage is TRBV29-1 and J usage is TRBJ1-5; the match to TRBD1 covers 8 bases. Looked up from germline, CDR1 is SQVTM and CDR2 is ANQGSEA. V shed 6 bases and J 1 base; nucleotides not matched to a gene: 5. This CDR3 has 14 amino acids. CDR3 loop: CSVGGQASNQPQHF. In DNA form, the CDR3 reads TGCAGCGTCGGGGGACAGGCAAGCAATCAGCCCCAGCATTTT.

V usage is TRBV28 and J usage is TRBJ1-3; D call uncertain. Germline V CDR1 and CDR2: MDHEN, SYDVKM. This CDR3 region has 16 residues. The V gene lost 6 bases and the J gene lost 0 bases, with 15 bases spanning the gap. The CDR3 spells CASSSPGESSGNTIYF. The CDR3 coding sequence is TGTGCCAGCAGCTCCCCCGGGGAAAGCTCTGGAAACACCATATATTTT.

The J gene is TRBJ1-2, the V gene TRBV6-5; 7 nucleotides align to TRBD1. The CDR3 length is 13 residues. The trim removed 8 bases at V and 11 bases at J, leaving 14 bases unmatched. Germline lookup yields CDR1 MNHEY and CDR2 SVGAGI. This CDR3 is CASSRDSITSYTF. In nucleotides, the CDR3 is TGTGCCAGCTCCCGGGACAGCATCACATCGTACACCTTC.

This clone was seen a few times. The chain has TRBV7-3 and TRBJ1-2; D unclear. Germline CDR1 and CDR2: SGHTA and FQGTGA. The ends were cut back, 5 bases at V and 4 bases at J, with 8 bases in the middle. This CDR3 is 12 amino acids long. The CDR3 DNA follows: TGTGCCAGCAGCCCATCTACCTATGGCTACACCTTC. Translated, it gives CASSPSTYGYTF. Combining the CDR3 with reference TRBV7-3 and TRBJ1-2 gives the whole variable domain GAGVSQTPSNKVTEKGKYVELRCDPISGHTALYWYRQSLGQGPEFLIYFQGTGAADDSGLPNDRFFAVRPEGSVSTLKIQRTERGDSAVYLCASSPSTYGYTFGSGTRLTVV.

The chain joins TRBV5-4 to TRBJ2-1, with D perhaps matching TRBD1 (5 bases). The germline CDR1 and CDR2 sequences are SGHNT and YYREEE (reference sequence). The CDR3 length is 13 residues. Trimming cost V 3 bases and J 4 bases, with 8 bases left between them. The CDR3 region is CASSSGFYNEQFF. The CDR3 coding sequence is TGTGCCAGCAGCTCAGGGTTTTACAATGAGCAGTTCTTC. The variable domain in full, with the rest retrieved from reference TRBV5-4 and TRBJ2-1, is ETGVTQSPTHLIKTRGQQVTLRCSSQSGHNTVSWYQQALGQGPQFIFQYYREEENGRGNFPPRFSGLQFPNYSSELNVNALELDDSALYLCASSSGFYNEQFFGPGTRLTVL.

To note about this clone: Mismatch with germline at one junction end may stem from a read error. V and J are TRBV7-7 and TRBJ2-6, with 8 bases lining up with TRBD1. This CDR3 spans 17 amino acids. The germline gives CDR1 SSHAT, CDR2 FNYEAQ (reference sequence). The CDR3: CASSRDRTNSGANVLTF. CDR3 in DNA: TGTGCTAGCAGCCGGGACAGGACAAACTCTGGGGCCAACGTCCTGACTTTC.

V and J are TRBV30 and TRBJ1-5; D is undetermined. Germline V gene data show CDR1 as GTSNPN and CDR2 as SVGIG (reference sequence). Trimming removed 1 base from V and 0 bases from J, with 10 bases in between. The CDR3 sequence is 15 residues long. This CDR3 reads CAWSAGPDSNQPQHF. In DNA form, the CDR3 reads TGTGCCTGGAGTGCAGGTCCTGATAGCAATCAGCCCCAGCATTTT.

In this sample, this clone turned up a few times. The chain recombines TRBV5-4 with TRBJ2-1, with unresolved D. This CDR3 region has 13 residues. V was pared by 0 bases and J by 6 bases, with 7 bases between. Germline CDR1 is SGHNT and CDR2 is YYREEE (reference sequence). The CDR3 coding sequence is TGTGCCAGCAGCTTGGCCTTGCGCAATGAGCAGTTCTTC. Its protein is CASSLALRNEQFF.

This clone has just a few counts. For the CDR3, the DNA is TGTGCCAGCAGCTCAGGGAGGAATGAGCAGTTCTTC. It yields the protein CASSSGRNEQFF. The V gene is TRBV7-3, the J gene TRBJ2-1; D may be TRBD2 (6 bases). Deletions cut 4 bases from V and 7 bases from J, with 8 bases between. CDR3 length equals 12 residues. Germline values: CDR1 SGHTA, CDR2 FQGTGA.